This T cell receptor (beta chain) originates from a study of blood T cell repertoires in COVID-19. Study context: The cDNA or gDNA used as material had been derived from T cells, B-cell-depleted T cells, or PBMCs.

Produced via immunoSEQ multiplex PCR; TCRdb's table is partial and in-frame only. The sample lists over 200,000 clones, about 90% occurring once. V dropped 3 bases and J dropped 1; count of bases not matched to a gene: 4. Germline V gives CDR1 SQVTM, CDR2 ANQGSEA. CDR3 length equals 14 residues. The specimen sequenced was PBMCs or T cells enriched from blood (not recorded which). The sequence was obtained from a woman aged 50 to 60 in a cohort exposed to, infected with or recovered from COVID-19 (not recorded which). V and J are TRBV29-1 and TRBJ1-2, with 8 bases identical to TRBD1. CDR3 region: CSVDRDRNNYGYTF. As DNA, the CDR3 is TGCAGCGTTGACAGGGACAGGAATAACTATGGCTACACCTTC.